This passage covers 32 T cell receptor beta chains from one sample sequenced in a study of shared clonotypes between healthy human individuals. Generated by immunoSEQ multiplex PCR, the TCRdb table keeps only in-frame clones and is missing some. The table records roughly 2.6 million clones, roughly nine tenths of them present only once. The source material was naive CD4+ T cells sorted from blood. Documented subset: CD45RA+ positively selected. Source of these receptors: a man aged 18 to 29 in good health.

As concerns this clone: This specimen includes other DNA sequences encoding the same CDR3. The CDR3 DNA follows: TGTGCCAGCAGTTTAGCGGGGGGGACAGATACGCAGTATTTT. Translation gives CASSLAGGTDTQYF. The V and J genes are TRBV28 and TRBJ2-3; 9 bases are a match to TRBD2. CDR1 and CDR2 (germline): MDHEN, SYDVKM. V dropped 2 bases and J dropped 3; count of bases not matched to a gene: 0. This CDR3 comprises 14 residues.

V is TRBV2 and J is TRBJ2-7; D is possibly TRBD2 (6 bases). The CDR3 has 14 amino acids. V lost 4 bases to trimming and J lost 0 bases, with 10 bases between them. CDR1 SNHLY and CDR2 FYNNEI come from the germline V gene. CDR3: CASSVGLSSYEQYF. The CDR3 bases are TGTGCCAGCAGTGTGGGACTCTCCTCCTACGAGCAGTACTTC.

The rearrangement joins TRBV28 to TRBJ2-7; D is possibly TRBD1 (7 bases). The germline V and J ends were trimmed by 3 bases and 2 bases, with 20 bases remaining between them. The germline V gene has CDR1 MDHEN and CDR2 SYDVKM. This CDR3 comprises 17 residues. The CDR3 bases are TGTGCCAGCAGTTTCTACAACTTGCGGGACAGAACCTACGAGCAGTACTTC. It specifies CASSFYNLRDRTYEQYF.

This chain's CDR3 is CASSQKRGGFTGELFF. CDR3 nucleotide sequence: TGTGCCAGCAGCCAAAAAAGGGGCGGTTTCACCGGGGAGCTGTTTTTT. The rearrangement joins TRBV14 to TRBJ2-2, with D possibly being TRBD1 (5 bases). Germline V gene lookup returns CDR1 SGHDN and CDR2 FVKESK. V was trimmed by 2 bases and J by 4 bases, leaving 14 bases between them. This CDR3 comprises 16 residues.

This clone has a handful of counts. The chain is built from TRBV29-1 and TRBJ1-1, with 7 nucleotides matching TRBD1. In germline, CDR1 is SQVTM, CDR2 ANQGSEA. There are 13 residues in the CDR3. V shed 4 bases, J shed 8 bases, and the junction held 10 bases outside the gene matches. This chain's CDR3 is CSVVAGATGEAFF. The CDR3 DNA is TGCAGCGTTGTGGCGGGGGCGACAGGGGAAGCTTTCTTT.

The CDR3 region has the DNA TGTGCCAGCAGCCCTGCTAGCGGGGGATCCTACGAGCAGTACTTC. Its translation is CASSPASGGSYEQYF. The chain is built from TRBV27 and TRBJ2-7, with 10 bases identical to TRBD2. The CDR3 length is 15 residues. CDR1 MNHEY and CDR2 SMNVEV come from the germline V gene (reference sequence). Trimming cost V 6 bases and J 1 base; bases outside gene matches: 6.

V gene TRBV10-1 combines with J gene TRBJ1-1; D call uncertain. Trimming took 0 bases from V and 11 from J, leaving 10 bases between them. Germline values: CDR1 WNHNN, CDR2 SYGVQD (reference sequence). The CDR3 spans 12 residues. DNA for the CDR3: TGCGCCAGCAGTGAGTCGCGGACGTTGGCTTTCTTT. It yields the protein CASSESRTLAFF.

V is TRBV2 and J is TRBJ2-3, with 10 bases fitting TRBD1. Germline values: CDR1 SNHLY, CDR2 FYNNEI. The CDR3 is 19 amino acids. Trimming took 2 bases from V and 2 from J; bases not matched to a gene: 13. As DNA, the CDR3 is TGTGCCAGCAGTGAAACCCTCTCATGGGACAGGGGTTTCACAGATACGCAGTATTTT. Its translation: CASSETLSWDRGFTDTQYF.

The rearrangement joins TRBV6-6 to TRBJ2-7; TRBD2 agrees at 9 bases. Germline V gene lookup returns CDR1 MNHNY and CDR2 SVGAGI (reference sequence). CDR3 length: 15 residues. V lost 2 bases to trimming and J lost 4 bases; unmatched junction nucleotides: 6. DNA for the CDR3: TGTGCCAGCAGTTACGGGATAGCGGGAGTTTACGAGCAGTACTTC. Its protein product is CASSYGIAGVYEQYF.

The chain links TRBV6-1 to TRBJ2-1, with D uncertain. The length of the CDR3 is 13 residues. From germline, CDR1 is MNHNS and CDR2 SASEGT. V was clipped by 1 base and J by 6 bases, with 7 bases between them. The CDR3 DNA reads as TGTGCCAGCAGTGAAGGTGACTCCAATGAGCAGTTCTTC. It is translated as CASSEGDSNEQFF.

As concerns this clone: At one of its ends the junction is not consistent with the germline gene, which may arise from a read error. This chain uses TRBV7-7 with TRBJ2-5; D is ambiguous. This CDR3 spans 13 amino acids. The germline gives CDR1 SSHAT, CDR2 FNYEAQ (reference sequence). CDR3 sequence (DNA): TGTGCTAGCAGCTTAGTACGCCAAGAGACCCAGTACTTC. Its translation: CASSLVRQETQYF.

This clone was counted a single time. The rearrangement uses TRBV7-8 and TRBJ2-5; a possible D gene is TRBD2 (6 bases). Trimming removed 5 bases at V and 5 bases at J, with 15 bases between. Germline V CDR1 and CDR2: SGHVS, FQNEAQ. This CDR3 is 14 amino acids long. Here the CDR3 reads CASSITGSGETQYF. The CDR3, as DNA: TGTGCCAGCAGCATAACCGGGAGCGGTGAGACCCAGTACTTC.

The V and J genes are TRBV9 and TRBJ2-1, with 9 nucleotides matching TRBD2. CDR3 size: 16 residues. The germline V gene has CDR1 SGDLS and CDR2 YYNGEE. The ends lost 2 bases at V and 0 bases at J; junction bases unmatched: 3. This CDR3 reads CASSVRLADSYNEQFF. CDR3 sequence (DNA): TGTGCCAGCAGCGTGAGACTAGCGGACTCCTACAATGAGCAGTTCTTC.

This chain links TRBV2 with TRBJ1-2; 9 bases align to TRBD1. The CDR3 has 15 residues. Germline loops: CDR1 SNHLY, CDR2 FYNNEI. The junction had 9 bases not matched to a gene; V was cut back by 4 bases and J by 6 bases. The chain's CDR3 is CASSVVDRGGHGYTF. The CDR3 DNA sequence: TGTGCCAGCAGTGTGGTGGACAGGGGCGGCCATGGCTACACCTTC.

As DNA, the CDR3 is TGTGCCAGCTCACCTCTGGATAGCGGGGTAGAGACCCAGTACTTC. It is translated as CASSPLDSGVETQYF. This chain uses TRBV18 with TRBJ2-5; 8 bases are shared with TRBD2. The germline CDR1 and CDR2 sequences are KGHSH and LQKENI. V shed 3 bases, J shed 4 bases, and the junction held 7 bases outside the gene matches. The CDR3 contains 15 residues.

This clone was recorded once. V is TRBV30 and J is TRBJ1-2, with D possibly matching TRBD1 (6 bases). Germline V gives CDR1 GTSNPN, CDR2 SVGIG (reference sequence). V lost 3 bases to trimming and J lost 0 bases, with 11 bases between them. CDR3 length equals 14 residues. The CDR3 region has the DNA TGTGCCTGGAGACCGAGGGGGTCTAACTATGGCTACACCTTC. The encoded protein is CAWRPRGSNYGYTF.

The chain employs TRBV10-3 and TRBJ2-5; D perhaps matches TRBD2 (5 bases). Trimming shortened V by 4 bases and J by 1 base, and 7 bases separated the two germline ends. The CDR3 runs to 13 residues. Germline V lookup: CDR1 ENHRY, CDR2 SYGVKD. Here the CDR3 reads CAISGGPQETQYF. The CDR3 DNA reads TGTGCCATCAGTGGAGGGCCCCAAGAGACCCAGTACTTC.

The J gene is TRBJ1-1, the V gene TRBV6-1; 9 bases line up with TRBD1. There are 13 residues in the CDR3. Germline V gives CDR1 MNHNS, CDR2 SASEGT. The ends lost 4 bases at V and 11 bases at J; junction bases unmatched: 8. CDR3 sequence: CASSGDRDRDAFF. The CDR3 nucleotides are TGTGCCAGCAGTGGGGACCGGGACAGGGACGCTTTCTTT.

The genes are TRBV21-1 and TRBJ1-2; the table's D call, TRBD1, has no DNA check behind it. TRBV21-1 is assigned pseudogene status. The CDR3 is made up of 14 amino acids. In DNA, the CDR3 is TGTGCCAGCAGCACCACGACAGGGAACTATGGCTACACCTTC. Its protein product is CASSTTTGNYGYTF.

Turning to this clone: In this CDR3 the conserved last residue, phenylalanine or tryptophan, is missing, so a read error is likely. The DNA is left out, because the CDR3 cannot be placed on it with certainty; the CDR3 is given as TCRdb lists it. The chain has TRBV6-5 and TRBJ2-7; TRBD2, the D gene given by the table, was not confirmed from the DNA. Per germline, CDR1 MNHEY and CDR2 SVGAGI. From its first to its last residue, the CDR3 has 8 amino acids. This CDR3 reads CASSLKRI.

V usage is TRBV9 and J usage is TRBJ2-3; 8 bases are shared with TRBD2. This CDR3 has 20 residues. Germline CDR1 and CDR2: SGDLS and YYNGEE. The V and J ends lost 6 bases and 0 bases, in that order; junction bases with no gene match: 21. The CDR3 loop is CASTHPWESGGPPSTDTQYF. CDR3 nucleotide sequence: TGTGCCAGCACCCACCCCTGGGAGAGCGGGGGCCCACCCAGCACAGATACGCAGTATTTT.

The genes are TRBV28 and TRBJ2-7, with 12 positions matching TRBD2. J was trimmed by 2 bases and V by 5 bases; bases with no gene match: 19. Germline V gene sequence: CDR1 MDHEN, CDR2 SYDVKM. The CDR3 is made up of 20 amino acids. CDR3 loop: CASSPLPYTQLAGGPYEQYF. The CDR3 DNA reads as TGTGCCAGCAGTCCTTTACCCTACACACAACTAGCGGGGGGACCCTACGAGCAGTACTTC.

The chain employs TRBV10-3 and TRBJ2-7; tentatively, D is TRBD2 (6 bases). The V gene's germline CDR1 is ENHRY and CDR2 SYGVKD. This CDR3 region has 14 residues. V dropped 7 bases and J dropped 1 base, with 14 bases sitting between them. The CDR3 reads CAITVSRGSYEQYF. The DNA for the CDR3 is TGTGCCATCACCGTAAGTCGGGGGTCCTACGAGCAGTACTTC.

The chain combines TRBV19 with TRBJ1-5; D is undetermined. V dropped 9 bases and J dropped 3 bases, with 18 bases sitting between them. CDR3 size: 15 residues. Germline V lookup: CDR1 LNHDA, CDR2 SQIVND (reference sequence). CDR3 nucleotides: TGTGCCAGCGGCCACCGGGGTGGGTTCAATCAGCCCCAGCATTTT. Translation gives CASGHRGGFNQPQHF.

With regard to this clone: Other DNA sequences in this specimen translate into the identical CDR3. This chain links TRBV7-9 with TRBJ1-3; no definite D call. The CDR3 sequence is 14 residues long. V was trimmed by 5 bases and J by 0 bases, leaving 8 bases between them. CDR1 SEHNR and CDR2 FQNEAQ come from the germline V gene (reference sequence). DNA for the CDR3: TGTGCCAGCAGCGCGGGATTCTCTGGAAACACCATATATTTT. Amino acids: CASSAGFSGNTIYF.

Only one count was recorded for this clone. The chain employs TRBV30 and TRBJ1-6; D is possibly TRBD1 (5 bases). The germline gives CDR1 GTSNPN, CDR2 SVGIG (reference sequence). Trimming took 1 base from V and 4 from J, leaving 8 bases between them. This CDR3 has 14 residues. CDR3 DNA sequence: TGTGCCTGGAGTGCGACAGTTTATAATTCACCCCTCCACTTT. Translation gives CAWSATVYNSPLHF.

The genes are TRBV5-6 and TRBJ2-6; D call uncertain. Trimming removed 6 bases from V and 0 bases from J, with 22 bases in between. This CDR3 has 19 amino acids. Germline V gene sequence: CDR1 SGHDT, CDR2 YYEEEE. The chain's CDR3 is CASIPFLVRAFSGANVLTF. The CDR3 bases are TGTGCCAGCATCCCCTTTTTGGTCCGTGCCTTCTCTGGGGCCAACGTCCTGACTTTC.

This sequence joins TRBV7-2 and TRBJ1-1, with D hard to call. V was trimmed by 5 bases and J by 6 bases, leaving 16 bases between them. The length of the CDR3 is 14 residues. Germline lookup yields CDR1 SGHTA and CDR2 FQGNSA. The chain's CDR3 is CASSPLYFGAEAFF. DNA of the CDR3: TGTGCCAGCAGCCCACTCTATTTTGGAGCTGAAGCTTTCTTT.

The V call is TRBV30, the J call TRBJ2-2; 7 nucleotides align to TRBD1. Looked up from germline, CDR1 is GTSNPN and CDR2 is SVGIG (reference sequence). J gave up 6 bases and V 4 bases, and 8 bases lay outside the gene matches. The CDR3 length is 14 residues. The CDR3 spells CAWTLTGSAGELFF. In nucleotides, the CDR3 is TGTGCCTGGACCTTGACAGGGTCGGCCGGGGAGCTGTTTTTT.

The genes are TRBV7-3 and TRBJ2-1; no firm D call. In germline, CDR1 is SGHTA, CDR2 FQGTGA. The CDR3 consists of 15 residues. The ends were cut back, 5 bases at V and 0 bases at J, with 11 bases in the middle. In DNA form, the CDR3 reads TGTGCCAGCAGCCCGACATCCAGCTCCTACAATGAGCAGTTCTTC. Its translation: CASSPTSSSYNEQFF.

This chain connects TRBV4-1 to TRBJ2-7; D is possibly TRBD2 (5 bases). V gave up 1 base and J gave up 3 bases, with 13 bases separating them. CDR1 and CDR2 (germline): MGHRA, YSYEKL. This CDR3 has 15 residues. The CDR3 loop reads CASSQARASSYEQYF. The CDR3 nucleotides read TGCGCCAGCAGCCAAGCGAGGGCCTCTAGCTACGAGCAGTACTTC.

This chain joins TRBV4-1 and TRBJ1-1; maybe TRBD1 (5 bases). Germline V gene data show CDR1 as MGHRA and CDR2 as YSYEKL. The CDR3 is 16 amino acids. The V end lost 0 bases, the J end lost 5 bases, and 16 bases lay between the germline ends. The CDR3 coding sequence is TGCGCCAGCAGCCAAGAATCTCAGGGAATCAGGACTGAAGCTTTCTTT. It translates to CASSQESQGIRTEAFF.